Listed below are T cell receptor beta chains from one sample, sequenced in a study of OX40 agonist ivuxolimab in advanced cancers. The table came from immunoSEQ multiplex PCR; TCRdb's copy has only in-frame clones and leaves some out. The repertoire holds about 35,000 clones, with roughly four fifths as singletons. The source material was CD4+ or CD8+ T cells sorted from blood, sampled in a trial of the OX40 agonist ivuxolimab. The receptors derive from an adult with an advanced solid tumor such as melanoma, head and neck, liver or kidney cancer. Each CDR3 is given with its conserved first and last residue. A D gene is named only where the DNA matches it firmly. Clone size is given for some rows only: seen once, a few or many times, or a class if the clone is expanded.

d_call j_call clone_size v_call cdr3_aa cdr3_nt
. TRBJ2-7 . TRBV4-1 CASSQEGPTYEQYF TGCGCCAGCAGCCAAGAAGGCCCGACCTACGAGCAGTACTTC
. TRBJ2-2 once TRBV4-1 CASSRTVGTGELFF TGCGCCAGCAGCCGGACGGTAGGCACCGGGGAGCTGTTTTTT
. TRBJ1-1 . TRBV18 CASSPPGSTEAFF TGTGCCAGCTCGCCTCCGGGTAGCACTGAAGCTTTCTTT
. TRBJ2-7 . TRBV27 CASSLGAGWDEQYF TGTGCCAGCAGTTTGGGAGCCGGATGGGACGAGCAGTACTTC
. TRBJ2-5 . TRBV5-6 CASAGFGGIQETQYF TGTGCCAGCGCCGGATTCGGGGGAATCCAAGAGACCCAGTACTTC
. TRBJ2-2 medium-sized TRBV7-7 CASSLDLTGELFF TGTGCTAGCAGCTTAGATTTAACCGGGGAGCTGTTTTTT
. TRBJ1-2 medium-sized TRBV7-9 CASSLGGTLPSYGYTF TGTGCCAGCAGCTTAGGTGGGACCCTTCCGAGCTATGGCTACACCTTC
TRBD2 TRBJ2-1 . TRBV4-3 CASSQGYASGEQFF TGCGCCAGCAGCCAAGGTTACGCTAGCGGGGAACAGTTCTTC
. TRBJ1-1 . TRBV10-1 CASSESGIGTEAFF TGCGCCAGCAGTGAGTCGGGCATTGGGACTGAAGCTTTCTTT
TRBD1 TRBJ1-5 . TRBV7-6 CASSLEGAQSNQPQHF TGTGCCAGCAGCTTAGAGGGGGCGCAAAGCAATCAGCCCCAGCATTTT
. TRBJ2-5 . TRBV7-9 CASSGERTGIWETQYF TGTGCCAGCAGCGGCGAGAGAACAGGGATTTGGGAGACCCAGTACTTC
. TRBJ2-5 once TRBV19 CATGDSIETQYF TGTGCCACGGGCGATTCGATAGAGACCCAGTACTTC
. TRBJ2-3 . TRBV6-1 CASSERYITDTQYF TGTGCCAGCAGTGAACGATACATAACAGATACGCAGTATTTT
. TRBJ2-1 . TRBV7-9 CASSLALTNEQFF TGTGCCAGCAGCTTAGCGCTGACGAATGAGCAGTTCTTC
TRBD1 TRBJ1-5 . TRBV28 CASSPQGDQPQHF TGTGCCAGCAGTCCCCAGGGGGATCAGCCCCAGCATTTT
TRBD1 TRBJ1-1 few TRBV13 CASSPTGTGAGGNTEAFF TGTGCCAGCAGCCCAACCGGGACAGGGGCAGGGGGCAACACTGAAGCTTTCTTT
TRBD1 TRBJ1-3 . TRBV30 CAWILDRPSGNTIYF TGTGCCTGGATCTTGGACAGGCCCTCTGGAAACACCATATATTTT
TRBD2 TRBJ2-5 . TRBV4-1 CASSQAGTNQETQYF TGCGCCAGCAGCCAAGCCGGGACTAACCAAGAGACCCAGTACTTC
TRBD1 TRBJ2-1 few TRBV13 CASSPSTGGRRNEQFF TGTGCCAGCAGCCCTTCGACAGGGGGACGAAGGAATGAGCAGTTCTTC
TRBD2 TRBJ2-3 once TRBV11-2 CASSLGTSELFNTQYF TGTGCCAGCAGCTTAGGGACTAGCGAACTTTTCAATACGCAGTATTTT